These 16 T cell receptor beta chains originate from one sample sequenced in a study of T cells in Graves' hyperthyroidism and ophthalmopathy. TCR beta CDR3 region amplification was performed from RNA transcripts. First-round RT-PCR with HTBI primers amplified the TCR CDR3 region. TCRdb ran MiXCR on the multiplex PCR reads and lists one entry per CDR3 protein. The sample shows nearly 750,000 distinct CDR3 sequences, approximately 36% of them seen only once. Sequencing was performed on blood. The receptors shown here come from a woman in her thirties or forties with Graves' hyperthyroidism.

This clonotype was counted ten times or more. The chain is built from TRBV29-1 and TRBJ1-1; D call uncertain. The length of the CDR3 is 12 residues. The V and J ends lost 3 bases and 5 bases respectively, with 10 bases between them. Germline CDR1 reads SQVTM; CDR2 reads ANQGSEA. The CDR3 nucleotides are TGCAGCGTTGACGGCTTGACAACTGAAGCTTTCTTT. This gives the protein CSVDGLTTEAFF.

This clonotype was seen only a few times. V and J are TRBV12-3 or TRBV12-4 and TRBJ1-5; TRBD1 aligns across 8 bases. The J segment lost 5 bases and the V segment lost 3 bases, leaving 18 bases of the junction unmatched. The CDR3 spans 19 residues. The CDR3 sequence: CASSLPLVGFWTGHQPQHF. DNA of the CDR3: TGTGCCAGCAGTTTGCCGCTCGTAGGGTTCTGGACAGGGCATCAGCCCCAGCATTTT.

In DNA, the CDR3 is TGTGCCACCGGGGGGGGGTACACTGAAGCTTTCTTT. Its protein is CATGGGYTEAFF. This chain uses TRBV10-3 with TRBJ1-1; maybe TRBD1 (5 bases). This CDR3 has 12 residues. The V end lost 10 bases, the J end lost 3 bases, and 12 bases lay between the germline ends. Germline V lookup: CDR1 ENHRY, CDR2 SYGVKD.

This clonotype was observed a handful of times. Its ends do not fully match the called genes, so a read error is possible. The chain carries TRBV7-8 and TRBJ2-7, with unresolved D. CDR1 is SGHVS and CDR2 is FQNEAQ in the germline V gene. The CDR3 is 15 amino acids. The CDR3, as DNA: TGTGCCAGCACCTTAAGTTCTGGTAAATCCTACGAGCAGTACTTC. Encoded protein: CASTLSSGKSYEQYF. Combining the CDR3 with reference TRBV7-8 and TRBJ2-7 gives the whole variable domain GAGVSQSPRYKVAKRGQDVALRCDPISGHVSLFWYQQALGQGPEFLTYFQNEAQLDKSGLPSDRFFAERPEGSVSTLKIQRTQQEDSAVYLCASTLSSGKSYEQYFGPGTRLTVT.

This clonotype was seen just once. The genes are TRBV10-3 and TRBJ1-5, with D unresolved. Germline-derived CDR1 and CDR2 are ENHRY and SYGVKD. The CDR3 sequence is 14 residues long. V was shortened by 10 bases and J by 0 bases, with 13 bases between the two germline ends. CDR3 DNA sequence: TGTGCCAGGAGCCCGTCGTATAGCAATCAGCCCCAGCATTTT. Encoded protein: CARSPSYSNQPQHF.

The V and J genes are TRBV12-3 or TRBV12-4 and TRBJ1-5; 7 bases are shared with TRBD1. CDR3 length equals 17 residues. J was trimmed by 0 bases and V by 6 bases; bases with no gene match: 11. The CDR3 sequence is CASSPGTEKISNQPQHF. In DNA form, the CDR3 reads TGTGCCAGCAGCCCCGGGACAGAGAAAATTAGCAATCAGCCCCAGCATTTT.

The chain combines TRBV2 with TRBJ2-7; the D gene is possibly TRBD2 (6 bases). Trimming took off 7 bases at V and 7 bases at J, with 8 bases between the two ends. The germline V gene encodes CDR1 SNHLY and CDR2 FYNNEI. The CDR3 is made up of 10 amino acids. The CDR3 spells CASIRGEQYF. CDR3 nucleotide sequence: TGTGCCAGCATCCGGGGGGAGCAGTACTTC.

This clonotype turned up a few times. V usage is TRBV10-3 and J usage is TRBJ2-7; 7 bases fit TRBD1. Germline trimming cut 10 bases from V and 6 bases from J; bases unmatched to any gene: 15. Germline CDR1 ENHRY, CDR2 SYGVKD. The CDR3 sequence is 14 residues long. CDR3: CASTQRSDRAEQYF. For the CDR3, the DNA is TGTGCCAGCACCCAACGCTCAGACAGGGCCGAGCAGTACTTC.

This CDR3 reads CASSAPTGGKQYF. CDR3 nucleotide sequence: TGTGCCAGCAGTGCCCCGACAGGGGGCAAGCAGTACTTC. The J gene is TRBJ2-5, the V gene TRBV28; 10 nucleotides align to TRBD1. The CDR3 is 13 residues long. Germline V gene data show CDR1 as MDHEN and CDR2 as SYDVKM. V lost 5 bases, J lost 11 bases, and 8 bases stayed unmatched.

CDR3 coding DNA: TGTGCCAGCAGCTTAGCCAACAGCGACGGCTACACCTTC. Its translation is CASSLANSDGYTF. The chain employs TRBV7-9 and TRBJ1-2; D not resolved. The V end lost 0 bases, the J end lost 8 bases, and 10 bases lay between the germline ends. Per the germline V gene, CDR1 is SEHNR and CDR2 is FQNEAQ (reference sequence). CDR3 size: 13 residues.

This clonotype has a count of ten or more. V gene TRBV2 combines with J gene TRBJ1-5; TRBD1 matches 9 bases. V lost 2 bases to trimming and J lost 7 bases; unmatched junction nucleotides: 9. Germline V gene data show CDR1 as SNHLY and CDR2 as FYNNEI. The CDR3 length is 16 residues. The chain's CDR3 is CASSEYEQGAGQPQHF. CDR3 in DNA: TGTGCCAGCAGTGAATATGAACAGGGGGCCGGACAGCCCCAGCATTTT.

The V call is TRBV5-1, the J call TRBJ1-1; 11 nucleotides align to TRBD1. From germline, CDR1 is SGHRS and CDR2 YFSETQ. The V and J ends lost 4 bases and 9 bases, in that order; junction bases with no gene match: 5. The length of the CDR3 is 13 residues. CDR3 sequence reads: CASSQGQGGQAFF. The CDR3 nucleotides are TGCGCCAGCAGCCAGGGACAGGGGGGACAAGCTTTCTTT.

Ten or more counts support this clonotype. This chain uses TRBV12-3 or TRBV12-4 with TRBJ1-1; D is undetermined. CDR3 length: 11 amino acids. V was trimmed by 7 bases and J by 0 bases, leaving 3 bases between them. CDR3 amino acids: CASKMNTEAFF. The DNA of the CDR3 is TGTGCCAGCAAAATGAACACTGAAGCTTTCTTT.

This clonotype was observed a few times. The chain combines TRBV4-3 with TRBJ1-4; the D is unclear. V lost 1 base and J 5 bases, leaving 14 bases between the germline ends. CDR3 length equals 16 residues. Germline assignment: CDR1 LGHNA and CDR2 YSLEER. The CDR3 DNA reads TGCGCCAGCAGCCAAGGGGGAGGACGGTACAATGAAAAACTGTTTTTT. Translating gives CASSQGGGRYNEKLFF.

The V and J genes are TRBV4-1 and TRBJ2-7; TRBD2 matches 8 bases. CDR1 is MGHRA and CDR2 is YSYEKL in the germline V gene. The CDR3 loop spans 15 amino acids. V dropped 2 bases and J dropped 4; count of bases not matched to a gene: 7. The chain's CDR3 is CASSQRRGGPYEQYF. The CDR3 region has the DNA TGCGCCAGCAGCCAAAGACGGGGGGGGCCGTACGAGCAGTACTTC.

With respect to this clonotype: A clone one base away is much larger, so this may be a read error. The conserved phenylalanine or tryptophan normally closing the CDR3 is absent here, so this likely arose from a read error. The chain joins TRBV7-9 to TRBJ1-1; a weak D match, TRBD1 (6 bases). Germline assignment: CDR1 SEHNR and CDR2 FQNEAQ (reference sequence). The V end was cut by 1 base, the J end by 10 bases, with 10 bases between. The CDR3 loop spans 12 amino acids. CDR3 sequence: CASSLEGVGAFL. Here the CDR3 DNA reads TGTGCCAGCAGCTTAGAGGGGGTCGGAGCTTTCCTT.